The 11 T cell receptor beta chains presented below share a single source sample, sequenced in a study of T cells in Graves' hyperthyroidism and ophthalmopathy. RNA transcripts gave rise to amplified TCR beta CDR3 regions. In the first-round RT-PCR of the TCR CDR3, the HTBI primer set was used. In TCRdb, the multiplex PCR reads were re-called with MiXCR into one record per CDR3 protein. This sample yields some 420,000 distinct CDR3 sequences, of which approximately 14% are seen a single time; 5.3% belongs to the top ten. Sample: blood. These receptors were taken from a woman aged 18-29 years with Graves' hyperthyroidism.

The CDR3 DNA follows: TGTGCCACCAGCAGGGAGGGACTAGCGGGAGTAAGGCAAGAGACCCAGTACTTC. It specifies CATSREGLAGVRQETQYF. The rearrangement joins TRBV15 to TRBJ2-5; the match to TRBD2 covers 14 bases. Germline V lookup: CDR1 LNHNV, CDR2 YYDKDF (reference sequence). The CDR3 covers 18 residues. Trimming cost V 3 bases and J 2 bases; bases outside gene matches: 8.

This clonotype has more than one count but fewer than ten. The CDR3 spells CATGIEGLFNEQYF. The CDR3 DNA follows: TGTGCCACCGGCATAGAGGGGCTATTCAACGAGCAGTACTTC. The chain has TRBV24-1 and TRBJ2-7; D may be TRBD1 or TRBD2 (5 bases each). Germline-derived CDR1 and CDR2 are KGHDR and SFDVKD. The V and J ends lost 9 bases and 5 bases respectively, with 19 bases between them. The CDR3 totals 14 residues.

This clonotype was counted between two and nine times. The chain combines TRBV12-3 or TRBV12-4 with TRBJ2-3, with 7 bases that match TRBD2. This CDR3 spans 14 amino acids. Germline trimming cut 7 bases from V and 4 bases from J; bases unmatched to any gene: 8. The CDR3 DNA reads TGTGCCAGCAAAAGTCGCGGGAGCGCAGATACGCAGTATTTT. Amino acids: CASKSRGSADTQYF.

There are a few counts of this clonotype. The gene calls are TRBV4-3 and TRBJ1-6, with 8 bases aligning to TRBD1. CDR1 is LGHNA, CDR2 YSLEER, per germline. There are 15 residues in the CDR3. After removal of 0 bases from V and 9 bases from J, the junction contained 4 bases not matched to a gene. The CDR3 loop reads CASSQETGVASPLHF. CDR3 coding DNA: TGCGCCAGCAGCCAAGAGACAGGGGTGGCTTCACCCCTCCACTTT.

This clonotype has ten or more counts. The chain employs TRBV28 and TRBJ2-3; D tentatively reads TRBD1 or TRBD2 (6 bases each). V was pared by 10 bases and J by 4 bases, with 15 bases between. The CDR3 contains 13 residues. Germline CDR1 and CDR2: MDHEN and SYDVKM. The CDR3 is CATGKGGADTQYF. CDR3 nucleotides: TGTGCCACGGGAAAGGGGGGCGCAGATACGCAGTATTTT.

There are a few counts of this clonotype. The V gene is TRBV7-3, the J gene TRBJ2-1; 7 bases line up with TRBD2. The CDR3 extends over 17 amino acids. The V gene's germline CDR1 is SGHTA and CDR2 FQGTGA. J was trimmed by 4 bases and V by 2 bases; bases with no gene match: 11. CDR3 coding DNA: TGTGCCAGCAGCTTAGGGTCCGGCGGGAGTATTTACAATGAGCAGTTCTTC. Translation gives CASSLGSGGSIYNEQFF.

This clonotype occurred many times. V is TRBV7-2 and J is TRBJ2-1; the D gene is possibly TRBD2 (5 bases). Germline CDR1 SGHTA, CDR2 FQGNSA. The CDR3 is 13 amino acids. V gave up 3 bases and J gave up 2 bases, with 5 bases separating them. DNA of the CDR3: TGTGCCAGCAGCTTGACTACCTACAATGAGCAGTTCTTC. Translating it yields CASSLTTYNEQFF.

The table lists this clonotype with many counts. The chain employs TRBV9 and TRBJ2-7, with D perhaps TRBD2 (5 bases). V shed 4 bases and J shed 7 bases, with 18 bases lying between them. CDR3 length equals 14 residues. CDR1 and CDR2 (germline): SGDLS, YYNGEE. The CDR3 DNA reads as TGTGCCAGCAGCCCCGCGGGTCACACCAGGGAGCAGTACTTC. Translation: CASSPAGHTREQYF.

This clonotype was counted at least ten times. This sequence joins TRBV20-1 and TRBJ2-7; no reliable D call. V was cut by 3 bases and J by 4 bases, with 10 bases left in between. The CDR3 loop spans 12 amino acids. The germline V gene encodes CDR1 DFQATT and CDR2 SNEGSKA (reference sequence). The DNA of the CDR3 is TGCAGTGCTAGTTTGTCTATATACGAGCAGTACTTC. Amino acids: CSASLSIYEQYF.

V is TRBV6-1 and J is TRBJ1-2; TRBD1 agrees at 8 bases. The CDR3 is 14 amino acids. V gave up 0 bases and J gave up 6 bases; unmatched junction bases: 3. Germline CDR1 reads MNHNS; CDR2 reads SASEGT. CDR3 sequence reads: CASSEAGQGDGYTF. The CDR3 DNA reads as TGTGCCAGCAGTGAAGCCGGACAGGGCGATGGCTACACCTTC.

This clonotype was detected ten times or more. V gene TRBV30 combines with J gene TRBJ1-4; possible D gene TRBD1, 6 bases. V gave up 5 bases and J gave up 5 bases, with 18 bases separating them. Germline lookup yields CDR1 GTSNPN and CDR2 SVGIG (reference sequence). This CDR3 has 15 amino acids. The CDR3 DNA reads TGTGCCTGGGCAACCGGACAGACGACGAATGAAAAACTGTTTTTT. Amino acids: CAWATGQTTNEKLFF.